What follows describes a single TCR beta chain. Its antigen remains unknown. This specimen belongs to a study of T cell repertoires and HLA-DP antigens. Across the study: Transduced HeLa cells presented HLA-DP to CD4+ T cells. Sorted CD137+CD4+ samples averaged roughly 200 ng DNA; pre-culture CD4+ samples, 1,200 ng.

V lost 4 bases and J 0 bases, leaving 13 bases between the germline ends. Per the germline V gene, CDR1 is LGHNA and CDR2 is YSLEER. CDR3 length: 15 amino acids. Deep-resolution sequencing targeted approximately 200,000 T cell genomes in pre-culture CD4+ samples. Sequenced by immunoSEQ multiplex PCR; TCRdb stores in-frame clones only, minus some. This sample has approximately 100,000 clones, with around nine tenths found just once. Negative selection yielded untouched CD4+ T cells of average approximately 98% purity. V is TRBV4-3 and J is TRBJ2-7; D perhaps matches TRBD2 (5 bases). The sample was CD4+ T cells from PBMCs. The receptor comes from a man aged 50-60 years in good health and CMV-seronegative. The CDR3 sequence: CASSLQASGSYEQYF. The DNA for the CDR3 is TGCGCCAGCAGCCTCCAAGCCAGCGGCTCCTACGAGCAGTACTTC.